A single sample is the source of the 21 T cell receptor beta chains below, sequenced in a study of siplizumab effects on memory and regulatory T cells. The repertoire was sequenced with immunoSEQ multiplex PCR; TCRdb's copy has only in-frame clones and lacks some. The data hold 65,000 to 85,000 clones, with around 93% observed a single time. The sample comprised CD8+ T cells sorted from blood. These TCRs come from a human donor in good health.

This chain joins TRBV5-1 and TRBJ2-1, with 11 bases matching TRBD2. The CDR3 contains 15 residues. V lost 6 bases to trimming and J lost 5 bases; unmatched junction nucleotides: 7. Germline V gene data show CDR1 as SGHRS and CDR2 as YFSETQ. CDR3 residues: CASTIAGGINNEQFF. The CDR3, as DNA: TGCGCCAGCACCATAGCGGGGGGGATAAACAATGAGCAGTTCTTC.

The chain has TRBV11-3 and TRBJ2-2; D uncertain. This CDR3 has 14 amino acids. V lost 1 base, J lost 4 bases, and 7 bases lay in between. CDR1 SGHNT and CDR2 YENEEA come from the germline V gene. CDR3 loop: CASSLVGLTGELFF. The CDR3 nucleotides read TGTGCCAGCAGCTTAGTTGGGCTCACCGGGGAGCTGTTTTTT. Together with reference TRBV11-3 and TRBJ2-2, the CDR3 gives the full variable domain: EAGVVQSPRYKIIEKKQPVAFWCNPISGHNTLYWYLQNLGQGPELLIRYENEEAVDDSQLPKDRFSAERLKGVDSTLKIQPAELGDSAVYLCASSLVGLTGELFFGEGSRLTVL.

The chain has TRBV4-1 and TRBJ2-7; unclear D gene. Trimming pared 1 base from V and 2 bases from J, leaving 9 bases between. The CDR3 is made up of 14 amino acids. Germline CDR1 and CDR2: MGHRA and YSYEKL. As DNA, the CDR3 is TGCGCCAGCAGCCAAGGAAGTGATCCCTACGAGCAGTACTTC. This sequence encodes CASSQGSDPYEQYF.

V is TRBV28 and J is TRBJ2-1, with 9 positions matching TRBD2. This CDR3 region has 17 residues. Germline lookup yields CDR1 MDHEN and CDR2 SYDVKM. Unmatched junction bases numbered 11, after V lost 3 bases and J lost 5 bases. The CDR3 region has the DNA TGTGCCAGCAGTTTCCAAGGAGCGGGGGGAACCCACAATGAGCAGTTCTTC. Its protein product is CASSFQGAGGTHNEQFF.

This sequence joins TRBV9 and TRBJ2-7; 8 bases fit TRBD2. Germline V gives CDR1 SGDLS, CDR2 YYNGEE. With 3 bases clipped from V and 5 bases from J, the junction kept 4 bases outside the gene matches. The CDR3 sequence is 13 residues long. CDR3 residues: CASSAGGTHEQYF. In DNA, the CDR3 is TGTGCCAGCAGCGCGGGAGGGACCCACGAGCAGTACTTC.

This clone was seen a single time. This chain connects TRBV5-4 to TRBJ2-5; D uncertain. CDR1 is SGHNT and CDR2 is YYREEE in the germline V gene (reference sequence). The CDR3 is 13 residues long. V lost 3 bases and J 2 bases, leaving 8 bases between the germline ends. Written as DNA, the CDR3 is TGTGCCAGCAGCTCGACACCACAAGAGACCCAGTACTTC. It yields the protein CASSSTPQETQYF.

The chain joins TRBV28 to TRBJ2-3; 8 bases map to TRBD2. J lost 0 bases, V lost 5 bases, and 4 bases had no gene match. Germline CDR1 MDHEN, CDR2 SYDVKM. The CDR3 has 15 residues. The CDR3 loop reads CASSRGGPSTDTQYF. The DNA of the CDR3 is TGTGCCAGCAGTCGGGGGGGGCCAAGCACAGATACGCAGTATTTT.

The chain has TRBV2 and TRBJ2-3; D unclear. The CDR3 contains 17 residues. Trimming left V 11 bases short and J 0 bases short, with 24 bases between. Germline-derived CDR1 and CDR2 are SNHLY and FYNNEI. CDR3 sequence reads: CASQHDFLHTSTDTQYF. CDR3 nucleotide sequence: TGTGCCTCCCAACACGATTTTCTCCACACTAGCACAGATACGCAGTATTTT.

The chain has TRBV2 and TRBJ2-7, with D perhaps TRBD1 (5 bases). The CDR3 is 14 amino acids. Trimming stripped 4 bases from V and 0 bases from J, with 10 bases between. Germline lookup yields CDR1 SNHLY and CDR2 FYNNEI. CDR3 residues: CASSAKGPSYEQYF. CDR3 in DNA: TGTGCCAGCAGTGCAAAGGGGCCCTCCTACGAGCAGTACTTC.

The chain carries TRBV18 and TRBJ2-5; perhaps TRBD2 as D (6 bases). The germline gives CDR1 KGHSH, CDR2 LQKENI. V was clipped by 3 bases and J by 5 bases, with 13 bases between them. CDR3 size: 14 residues. The CDR3 loop reads CASSPQTSFETQYF. CDR3 in DNA: TGTGCCAGCTCACCTCAGACTAGTTTTGAGACCCAGTACTTC.

The table lists this clone with a count of one. The rearrangement uses TRBV30 and TRBJ1-4; a possible D gene is TRBD1 (5 bases). Germline-derived CDR1 and CDR2 are GTSNPN and SVGIG (reference sequence). V was shortened by 1 base and J by 5 bases, with 11 bases between the two germline ends. The CDR3 runs to 14 residues. The CDR3 DNA reads TGTGCCTGGAGTGGGGGGGGTTTCAATGAAAAACTGTTTTTT. Protein sequence: CAWSGGGFNEKLFF.

This clone has just one count. V is TRBV27 and J is TRBJ1-6; 7 bases map to TRBD1. The CDR3 consists of 14 residues. In germline, CDR1 is MNHEY, CDR2 SMNVEV (reference sequence). Losses at the gene ends were 5 bases for V and 7 bases for J; bases not matched to a gene: 5. The CDR3 DNA is TGTGCCAGCAGTCCCCGGACAGGAAATTCACCCCTCCACTTT. It is translated as CASSPRTGNSPLHF.

In this sample, this clone turned up once. Other nucleotide sequences in the sample specify the same CDR3. V is TRBV6-1 and J is TRBJ2-5; TRBD2 agrees at 9 bases. Germline trimming cut 1 base from V and 5 bases from J; bases unmatched to any gene: 2. The CDR3 runs 14 residues. CDR1 and CDR2 (germline): MNHNS, SASEGT. The CDR3 sequence is CASSEGGGGETQYF. The CDR3, as DNA: TGTGCCAGCAGTGAAGGCGGGGGGGGCGAGACCCAGTACTTC.

The chain joins TRBV4-3 to TRBJ1-4; D unresolved. The length of the CDR3 is 18 residues. V was trimmed by 0 bases and J by 2 bases, leaving 16 bases between them. Germline V gives CDR1 LGHNA, CDR2 YSLEER. CDR3 DNA: TGCGCCAGCAGCCAAGATCAGGCCGGCTTGACGACTAATGAAAAACTGTTTTTT. Translation gives CASSQDQAGLTTNEKLFF.

This clone was detected once. The chain uses TRBV29-1 and TRBJ2-5; 11 bases are a match to TRBD2. Losses at the gene ends were 6 bases for V and 4 bases for J; bases not matched to a gene: 10. This CDR3 has 15 amino acids. CDR1 is SQVTM and CDR2 is ANQGSEA in the germline V gene. CDR3 loop: CSVPTSGGGGETQYF. The DNA of the CDR3 is TGCAGCGTGCCCACTAGCGGGGGCGGAGGAGAGACCCAGTACTTC.

This chain uses TRBV4-3 with TRBJ1-3; no clear D gene. The germline V gene encodes CDR1 LGHNA and CDR2 YSLEER. V lost 5 bases, J lost 0 bases, and 17 bases lay in between. The length of the CDR3 is 17 residues. For the CDR3, the DNA is TGCGCCAGCAGCGAAGTCCTGAGGGCCCTCTCTGGAAACACCATATATTTT. Encoded protein: CASSEVLRALSGNTIYF.

The chain employs TRBV27 and TRBJ2-7; unclear D gene. Germline V lookup: CDR1 MNHEY, CDR2 SMNVEV (reference sequence). Trimming cost V 4 bases and J 7 bases, with 17 bases left between them. The CDR3 covers 14 residues. CDR3 DNA: TGTGCCAGCAGTTATAATGACTCACCGAGGGAGCAGTACTTC. The encoded protein is CASSYNDSPREQYF.

The CDR3 protein is CASSLEGAYTDTQYF. The CDR3 bases are TGTGCCAGCAGCTTAGAAGGGGCATACACAGATACGCAGTATTTT. The J gene is TRBJ2-3, the V gene TRBV7-9; tentative D call: TRBD1 (5 bases). Germline V gives CDR1 SEHNR, CDR2 FQNEAQ (reference sequence). The CDR3 runs 15 residues. V gave up 1 base and J gave up 2 bases, with 10 bases separating them.

The chain employs TRBV7-7 and TRBJ2-3, with D possibly being TRBD2 (6 bases). The germline CDR1 and CDR2 sequences are SSHAT and FNYEAQ (reference sequence). V shed 5 bases and J shed 0 bases, with 18 bases lying between them. The CDR3 sequence is 17 residues long. The chain's CDR3 is CASSPPLRGVSTDTQYF. The CDR3 region has the DNA TGTGCCAGCAGCCCGCCCCTACGCGGGGTTAGCACAGATACGCAGTATTTT.

This sequence joins TRBV6-1 and TRBJ2-7; D gene unclear. The germline CDR1 and CDR2 sequences are MNHNS and SASEGT. This CDR3 comprises 11 residues. V gave up 5 bases and J gave up 3 bases, with 5 bases separating them. CDR3 in DNA: TGTGCCAGCAGTCACAGCTACGAGCAGTACTTC. This codes for CASSHSYEQYF.

The chain couples TRBV29-1 to TRBJ2-1; D gene unclear. Trimming took 1 base from V and 0 from J, leaving 13 bases between them. This CDR3 has 16 residues. CDR1 is SQVTM and CDR2 is ANQGSEA in the germline V gene. CDR3 region: CSVEVVTLSSYNEQFF. The CDR3, as DNA: TGCAGCGTTGAAGTTGTCACTCTGAGCTCCTACAATGAGCAGTTCTTC.